The T cell receptor beta chain under discussion was sequenced for a study of blood T cells in healthy people across ages. The second PCR ran roughly 7 to 12 cycles with a sample-barcoded 5' primer and J-beta primers. Each cDNA molecule received a tag from a template-switch adaptor that had 12 random nucleotides. Per-sample output comprised a minimum of 3 million paired-end reads containing CDR3. TCRdb re-analysed the 5' RACE reads in MiXCR, keeping a single row per CDR3 protein. The sample shows 850,000 or so distinct CDR3 sequences, 25% to 35% of them seen only once. Germline CDR1 reads SGDLS; CDR2 reads YYNGEE. V was clipped by 0 bases and J by 0 bases, with 8 bases between them. The CDR3 is made up of 15 amino acids. The study's findings and limits: Long-lived donors exceeded aged donors in naive CD4+ cells and diversity. Roughly linearly, TCR beta diversity per million T cells fell as age increased.

This clonotype has a count of ten or more. Antigen: not known. Sequenced material: blood. V and J are TRBV9 and TRBJ2-3; possibly TRBD2 for D (5 bases). This receptor was obtained from a woman older than 75 in good health. The CDR3 nucleotides read TGTGCCAGCAGCGTAGGACTACTTAGCACAGATACGCAGTATTTT. It is translated as CASSVGLLSTDTQYF. Drawing the rest from reference TRBV9 and TRBJ2-3, the complete variable domain is DSGVTQTPKHLITATGQRVTLRCSPRSGDLSVYWYQQSLDQGLQFLIQYYNGEERAKGNILERFSAQQFPDLHSELNLSSLELGDSALYFCASSVGLLSTDTQYFGPGTRLTVL.